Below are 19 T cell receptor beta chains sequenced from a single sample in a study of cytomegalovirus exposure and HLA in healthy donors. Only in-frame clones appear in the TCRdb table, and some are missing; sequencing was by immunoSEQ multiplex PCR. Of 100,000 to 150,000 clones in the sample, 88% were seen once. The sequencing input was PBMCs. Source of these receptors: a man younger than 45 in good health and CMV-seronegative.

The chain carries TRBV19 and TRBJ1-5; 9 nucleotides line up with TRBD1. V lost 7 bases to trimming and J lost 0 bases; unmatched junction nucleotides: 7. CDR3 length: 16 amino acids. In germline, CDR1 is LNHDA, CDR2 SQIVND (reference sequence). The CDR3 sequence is CASMMTGGYSNQPQHF. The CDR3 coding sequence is TGTGCCAGTATGATGACAGGGGGTTATAGCAATCAGCCCCAGCATTTT.

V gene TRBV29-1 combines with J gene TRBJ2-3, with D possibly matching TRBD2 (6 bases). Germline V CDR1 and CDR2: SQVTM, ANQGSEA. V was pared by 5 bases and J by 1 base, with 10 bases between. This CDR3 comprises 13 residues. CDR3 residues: CSVRREGTDTQYF. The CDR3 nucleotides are TGCAGCGTTAGGAGGGAGGGCACAGATACGCAGTATTTT.

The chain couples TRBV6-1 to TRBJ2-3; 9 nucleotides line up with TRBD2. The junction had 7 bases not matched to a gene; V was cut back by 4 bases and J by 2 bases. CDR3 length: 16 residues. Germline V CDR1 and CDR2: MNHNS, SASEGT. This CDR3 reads CASSALEREVTDTQYF. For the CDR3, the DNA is TGTGCCAGCAGTGCCCTCGAGCGGGAGGTCACAGATACGCAGTATTTT.

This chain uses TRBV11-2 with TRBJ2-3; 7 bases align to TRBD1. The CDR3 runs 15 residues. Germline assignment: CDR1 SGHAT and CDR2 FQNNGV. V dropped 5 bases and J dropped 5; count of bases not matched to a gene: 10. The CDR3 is CASSPGGLGGDTQYF. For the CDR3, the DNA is TGTGCCAGCAGCCCAGGGGGTCTCGGTGGAGATACGCAGTATTTT.

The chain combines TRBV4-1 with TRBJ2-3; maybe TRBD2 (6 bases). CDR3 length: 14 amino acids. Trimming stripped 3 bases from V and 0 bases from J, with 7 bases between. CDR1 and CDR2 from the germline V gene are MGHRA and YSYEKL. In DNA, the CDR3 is TGCGCCAGCAGCCAGGGGGGAAGCACAGATACGCAGTATTTT. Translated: CASSQGGSTDTQYF.

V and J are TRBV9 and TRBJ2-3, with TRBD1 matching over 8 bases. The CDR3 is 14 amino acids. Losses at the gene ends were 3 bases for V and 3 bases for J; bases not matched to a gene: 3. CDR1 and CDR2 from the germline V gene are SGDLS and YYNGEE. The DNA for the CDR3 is TGTGCCAGCAGCGGGGACAGGCTTACAGATACGCAGTATTTT. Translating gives CASSGDRLTDTQYF. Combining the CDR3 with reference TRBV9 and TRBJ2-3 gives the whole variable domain DSGVTQTPKHLITATGQRVTLRCSPRSGDLSVYWYQQSLDQGLQFLIQYYNGEERAKGNILERFSAQQFPDLHSELNLSSLELGDSALYFCASSGDRLTDTQYFGPGTRLTVL.

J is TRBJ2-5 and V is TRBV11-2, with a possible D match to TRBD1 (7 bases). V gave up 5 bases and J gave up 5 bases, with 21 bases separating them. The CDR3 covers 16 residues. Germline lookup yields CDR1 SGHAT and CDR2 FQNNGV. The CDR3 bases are TGTGCCAGCAGCCGAAAGGGACAGCGGGTTGTGGAGACCCAGTACTTC. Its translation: CASSRKGQRVVETQYF.

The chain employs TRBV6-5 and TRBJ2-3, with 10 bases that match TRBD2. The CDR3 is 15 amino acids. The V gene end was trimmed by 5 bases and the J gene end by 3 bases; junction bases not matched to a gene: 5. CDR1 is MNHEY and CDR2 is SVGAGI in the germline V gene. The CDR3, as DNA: TGTGCCAGCAGTCCGACTAGCGGGCCTACAGATACGCAGTATTTT. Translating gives CASSPTSGPTDTQYF.

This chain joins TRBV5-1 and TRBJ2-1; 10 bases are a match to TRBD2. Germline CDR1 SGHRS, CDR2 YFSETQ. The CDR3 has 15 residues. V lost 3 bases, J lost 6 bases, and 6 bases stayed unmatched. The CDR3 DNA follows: TGCGCCAGCAGCTCTAGCGGGAGCTCTCTCAATGAGCAGTTCTTC. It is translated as CASSSSGSSLNEQFF.

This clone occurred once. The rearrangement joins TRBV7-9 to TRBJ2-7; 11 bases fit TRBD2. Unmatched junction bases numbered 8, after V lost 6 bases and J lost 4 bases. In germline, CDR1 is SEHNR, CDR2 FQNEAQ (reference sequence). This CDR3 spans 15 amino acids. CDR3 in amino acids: CASRYGTSGTYEQYF. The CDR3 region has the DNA TGTGCCAGCAGATACGGGACTAGCGGAACGTACGAGCAGTACTTC.

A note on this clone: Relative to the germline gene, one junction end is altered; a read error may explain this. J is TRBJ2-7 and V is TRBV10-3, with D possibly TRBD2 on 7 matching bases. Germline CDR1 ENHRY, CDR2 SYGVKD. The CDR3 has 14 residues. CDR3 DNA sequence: TGTGCCATCAGGGCAAACAGGGAGGGTTACGAGCAGTACTTT. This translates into CAIRANREGYEQYF.

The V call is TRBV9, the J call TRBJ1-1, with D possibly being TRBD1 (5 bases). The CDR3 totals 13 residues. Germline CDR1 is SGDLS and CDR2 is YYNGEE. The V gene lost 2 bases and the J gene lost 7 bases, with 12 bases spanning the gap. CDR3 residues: CASSVTQGNEAFF. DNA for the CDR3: TGTGCCAGCAGCGTGACCCAGGGAAATGAAGCTTTCTTT.

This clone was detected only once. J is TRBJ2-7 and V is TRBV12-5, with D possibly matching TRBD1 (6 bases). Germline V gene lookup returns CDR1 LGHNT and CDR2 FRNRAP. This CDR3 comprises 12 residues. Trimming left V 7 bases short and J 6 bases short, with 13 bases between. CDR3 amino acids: CASAIGGSEQYF. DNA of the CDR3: TGTGCTAGTGCCATAGGGGGATCCGAGCAGTACTTC.

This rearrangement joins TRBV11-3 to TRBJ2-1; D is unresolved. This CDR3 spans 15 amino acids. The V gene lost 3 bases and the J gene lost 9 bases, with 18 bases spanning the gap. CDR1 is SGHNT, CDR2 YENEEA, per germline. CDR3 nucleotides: TGTGCCAGCAGCTTCAGAGCTTACCCTCCGGGTGAGCAGTTCTTC. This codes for CASSFRAYPPGEQFF.

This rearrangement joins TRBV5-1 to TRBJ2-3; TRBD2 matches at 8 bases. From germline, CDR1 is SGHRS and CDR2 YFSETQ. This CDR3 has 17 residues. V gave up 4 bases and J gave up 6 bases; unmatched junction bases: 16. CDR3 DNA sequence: TGCGCCAGCAGCGGGGGGCCCGGGACTAGTAAATCCGATACGCAGTATTTT. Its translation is CASSGGPGTSKSDTQYF. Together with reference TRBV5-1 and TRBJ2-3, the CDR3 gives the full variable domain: KAGVTQTPRYLIKTRGQQVTLSCSPISGHRSVSWYQQTPGQGLQFLFEYFSETQRNKGNFPGRFSGRQFSNSRSEMNVSTLELGDSALYLCASSGGPGTSKSDTQYFGPGTRLTVL.

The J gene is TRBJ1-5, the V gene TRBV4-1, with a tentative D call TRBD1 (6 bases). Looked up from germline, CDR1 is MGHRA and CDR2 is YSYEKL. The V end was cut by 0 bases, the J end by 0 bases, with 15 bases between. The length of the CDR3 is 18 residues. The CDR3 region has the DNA TGCGCCAGCAGCCAAGAACCAGGGGCGGCCTATAGCAATCAGCCCCAGCATTTT. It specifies CASSQEPGAAYSNQPQHF.

The CDR3 nucleotides are TGTGCCATCAGTGCCCACAGGGAGAATGGCTACACCTTC. Its protein is CAISAHRENGYTF. V gene TRBV10-3 combines with J gene TRBJ1-2; a possible D gene is TRBD1 (6 bases). Trimming shortened V by 4 bases and J by 6 bases, and 12 bases separated the two germline ends. The V gene's germline CDR1 is ENHRY and CDR2 SYGVKD. CDR3 length: 13 residues.

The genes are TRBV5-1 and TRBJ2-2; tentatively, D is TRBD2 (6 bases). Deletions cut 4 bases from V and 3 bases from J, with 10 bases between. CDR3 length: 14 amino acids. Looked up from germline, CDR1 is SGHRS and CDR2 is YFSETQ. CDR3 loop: CASSPAGYTGELFF. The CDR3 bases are TGCGCCAGCAGCCCGGCGGGGTACACCGGGGAGCTGTTTTTT.

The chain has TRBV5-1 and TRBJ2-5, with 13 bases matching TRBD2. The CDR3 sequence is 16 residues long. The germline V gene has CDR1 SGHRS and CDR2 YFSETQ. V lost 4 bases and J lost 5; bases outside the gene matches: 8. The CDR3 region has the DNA TGCGCCAGCAGCCGTGGGACTAGCGGGATTACGGAGACCCAGTACTTC. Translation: CASSRGTSGITETQYF.